This T cell receptor (beta chain) came from a study of PD-L1 blockade in urothelial cancer. Study as a whole: Males with urothelial cancer arising in the bladder constituted most of the 29 patients. Researchers looked at the blood 3 weeks (second dose) and 6 weeks after treatment began. Prior regimens of chemotherapy numbered 0 to 3 per patient.

V was clipped by 1 base and J by 7 bases; unmatched bases: 5. The CDR3 extends over 14 amino acids. Germline-derived CDR1 and CDR2 are SGHVS and FNYEAQ. This table comes from immunoSEQ multiplex PCR, and its TCRdb copy is limited to in-frame clones, with some not included. The repertoire includes roughly 49,000 clones, around nine tenths of them detected once, and approximately 7.1% sits in the top ten. V and J are TRBV7-6 and TRBJ1-2, with TRBD1 matching over 8 bases. The material was PBMCs, obtained around atezolizumab (anti-PD-L1) treatment. The receptor's source is a man in his sixties with urothelial cancer. CDR3 in DNA: TGTGCCAGCAGCTTAGGAGGGACAGGATCTGGCTACACCTTC. It specifies CASSLGGTGSGYTF.